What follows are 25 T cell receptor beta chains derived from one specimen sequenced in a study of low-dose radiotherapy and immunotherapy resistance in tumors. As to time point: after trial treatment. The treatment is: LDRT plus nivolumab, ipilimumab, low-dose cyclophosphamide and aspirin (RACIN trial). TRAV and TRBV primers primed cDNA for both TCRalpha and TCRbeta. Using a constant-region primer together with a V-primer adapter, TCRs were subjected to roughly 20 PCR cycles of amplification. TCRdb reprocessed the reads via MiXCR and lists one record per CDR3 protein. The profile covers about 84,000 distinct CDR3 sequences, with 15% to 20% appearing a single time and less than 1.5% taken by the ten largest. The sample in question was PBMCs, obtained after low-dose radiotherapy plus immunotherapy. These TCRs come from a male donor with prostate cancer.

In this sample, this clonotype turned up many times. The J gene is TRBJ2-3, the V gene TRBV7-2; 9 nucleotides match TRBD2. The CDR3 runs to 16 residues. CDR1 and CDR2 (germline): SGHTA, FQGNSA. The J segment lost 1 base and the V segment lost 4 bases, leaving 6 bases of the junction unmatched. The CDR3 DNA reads TGTGCCAGCAGCTGGGTAGCGGGAGTTGGCACAGATACGCAGTATTTT. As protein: CASSWVAGVGTDTQYF.

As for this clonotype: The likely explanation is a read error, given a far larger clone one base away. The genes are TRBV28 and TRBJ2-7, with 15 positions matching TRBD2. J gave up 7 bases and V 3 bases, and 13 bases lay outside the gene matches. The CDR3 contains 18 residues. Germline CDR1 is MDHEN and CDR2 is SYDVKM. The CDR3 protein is CASSFGLAGGPLLHEQYF. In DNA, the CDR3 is TGTGCCAGCAGTTTTGGACTAGCGGGAGGGCCATTACTCCATGAGCAGTACTTC.

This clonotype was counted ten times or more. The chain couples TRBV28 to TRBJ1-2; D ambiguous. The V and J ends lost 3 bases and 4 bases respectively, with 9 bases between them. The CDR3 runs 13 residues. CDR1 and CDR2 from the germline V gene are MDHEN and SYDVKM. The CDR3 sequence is CASSLPDPYGYTF. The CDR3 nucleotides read TGTGCCAGCAGTTTGCCGGACCCCTATGGCTACACCTTC.

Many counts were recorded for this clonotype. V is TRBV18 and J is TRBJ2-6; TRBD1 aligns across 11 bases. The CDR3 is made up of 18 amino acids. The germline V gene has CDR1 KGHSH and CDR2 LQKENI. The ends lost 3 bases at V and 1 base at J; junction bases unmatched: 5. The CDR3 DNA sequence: TGTGCCAGCTCACCGATGGGACAGGGGGGTTCTGGGGCCAACGTCCTGACTTTC. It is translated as CASSPMGQGGSGANVLTF.

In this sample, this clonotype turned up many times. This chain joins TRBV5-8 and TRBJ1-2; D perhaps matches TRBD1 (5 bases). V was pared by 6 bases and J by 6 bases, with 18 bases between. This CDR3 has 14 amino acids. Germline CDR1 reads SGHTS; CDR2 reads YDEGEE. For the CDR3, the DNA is TGTGCCAGCATCCACTTTCGGGACCCGCATGGCTACACCTTC. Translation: CASIHFRDPHGYTF.

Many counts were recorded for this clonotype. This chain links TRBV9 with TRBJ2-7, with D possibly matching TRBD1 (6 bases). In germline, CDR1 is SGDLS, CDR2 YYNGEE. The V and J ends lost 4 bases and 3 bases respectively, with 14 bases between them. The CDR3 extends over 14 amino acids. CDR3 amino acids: CASSRDTAYYEQYF. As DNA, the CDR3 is TGTGCCAGCAGCCGGGACACCGCATACTACGAGCAGTACTTC.

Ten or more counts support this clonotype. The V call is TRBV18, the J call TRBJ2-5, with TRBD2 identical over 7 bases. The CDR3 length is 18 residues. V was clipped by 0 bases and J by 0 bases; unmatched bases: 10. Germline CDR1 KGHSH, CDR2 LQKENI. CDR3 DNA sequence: TGTGCCAGCTCACCACCTATAACGGGAGGAAGGTACCAAGAGACCCAGTACTTC. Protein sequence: CASSPPITGGRYQETQYF.

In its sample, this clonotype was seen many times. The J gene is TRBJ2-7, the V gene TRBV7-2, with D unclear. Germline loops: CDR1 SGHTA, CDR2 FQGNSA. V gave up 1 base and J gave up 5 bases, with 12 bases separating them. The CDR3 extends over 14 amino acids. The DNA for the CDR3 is TGTGCCAGCAGCTTAGGGCACCAAGCCAACGAGCAGTACTTC. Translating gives CASSLGHQANEQYF.

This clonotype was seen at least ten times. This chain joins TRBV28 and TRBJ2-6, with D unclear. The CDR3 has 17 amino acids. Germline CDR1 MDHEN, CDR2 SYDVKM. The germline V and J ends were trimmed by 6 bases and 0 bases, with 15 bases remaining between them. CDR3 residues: CASSPYMTTSGANVLTF. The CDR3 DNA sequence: TGTGCCAGCAGCCCCTACATGACCACCTCTGGGGCCAACGTCCTGACTTTC.

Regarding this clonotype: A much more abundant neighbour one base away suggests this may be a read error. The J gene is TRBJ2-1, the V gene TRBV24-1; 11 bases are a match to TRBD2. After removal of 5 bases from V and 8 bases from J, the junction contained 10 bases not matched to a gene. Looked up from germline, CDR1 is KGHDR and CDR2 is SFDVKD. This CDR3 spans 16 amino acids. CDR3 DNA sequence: TGTGCCACCAGTGGACTGGGGACTAGCGGAGGGGATGAGCAGTTCTTC. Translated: CATSGLGTSGGDEQFF.

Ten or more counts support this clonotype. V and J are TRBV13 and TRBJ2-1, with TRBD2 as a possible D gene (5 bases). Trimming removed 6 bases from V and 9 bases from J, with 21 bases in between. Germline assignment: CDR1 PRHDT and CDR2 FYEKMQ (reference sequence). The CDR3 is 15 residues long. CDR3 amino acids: CASSGGDSQASEQFF. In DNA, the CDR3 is TGTGCCAGCAGTGGAGGAGACTCCCAGGCAAGTGAGCAGTTCTTC.

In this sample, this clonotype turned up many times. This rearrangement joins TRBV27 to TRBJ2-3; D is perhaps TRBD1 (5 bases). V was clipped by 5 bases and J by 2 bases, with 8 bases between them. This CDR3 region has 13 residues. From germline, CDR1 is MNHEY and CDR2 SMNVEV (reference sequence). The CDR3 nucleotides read TGTGCCAGCAGTAGACAGTTCACAGATACGCAGTATTTT. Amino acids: CASSRQFTDTQYF.

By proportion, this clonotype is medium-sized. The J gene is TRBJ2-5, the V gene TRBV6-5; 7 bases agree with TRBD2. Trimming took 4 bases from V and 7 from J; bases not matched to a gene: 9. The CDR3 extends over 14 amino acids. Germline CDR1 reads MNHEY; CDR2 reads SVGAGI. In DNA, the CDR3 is TGTGCCAGCAGTTCAGGCGGGAGTCCAACGACCCAGTACTTC. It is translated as CASSSGGSPTTQYF.

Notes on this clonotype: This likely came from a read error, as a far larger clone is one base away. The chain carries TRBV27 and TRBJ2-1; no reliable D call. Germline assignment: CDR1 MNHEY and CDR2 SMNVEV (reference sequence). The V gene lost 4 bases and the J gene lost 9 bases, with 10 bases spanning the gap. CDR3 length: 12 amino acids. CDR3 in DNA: TGTGCCAGCAGTTCCGGACCGTCTGAGCAGTTCTTC. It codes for CASSSGPSEQFF.

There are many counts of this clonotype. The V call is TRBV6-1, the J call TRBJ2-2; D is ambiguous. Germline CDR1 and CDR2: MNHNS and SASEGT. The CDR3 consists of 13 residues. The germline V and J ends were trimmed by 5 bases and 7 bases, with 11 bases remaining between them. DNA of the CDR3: TGTGCCAGCAGTCTGCGGCGGTTCGGGGAGCTGTTTTTT. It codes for CASSLRRFGELFF.

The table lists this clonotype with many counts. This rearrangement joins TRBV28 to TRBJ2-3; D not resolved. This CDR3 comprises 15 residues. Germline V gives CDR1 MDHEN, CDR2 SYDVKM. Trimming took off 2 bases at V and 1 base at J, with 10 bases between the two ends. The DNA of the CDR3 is TGTGCCAGCAGTTTAGGGGTTAGTGGCACAGATACGCAGTATTTT. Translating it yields CASSLGVSGTDTQYF.

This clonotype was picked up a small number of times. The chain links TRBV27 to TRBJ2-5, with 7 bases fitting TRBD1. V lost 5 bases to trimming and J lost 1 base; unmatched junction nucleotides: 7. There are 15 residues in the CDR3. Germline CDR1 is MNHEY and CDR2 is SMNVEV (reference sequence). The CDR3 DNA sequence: TGTGCCAGCAGTCCCCAGACAGGGACCCAAGAGACCCAGTACTTC. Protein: CASSPQTGTQETQYF.

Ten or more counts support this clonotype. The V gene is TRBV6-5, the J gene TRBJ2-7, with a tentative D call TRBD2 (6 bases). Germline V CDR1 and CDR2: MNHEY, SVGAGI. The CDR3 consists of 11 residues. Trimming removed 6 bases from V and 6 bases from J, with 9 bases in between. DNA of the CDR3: TGTGCCAGCAGCTTCGGGAGCGAGCAGTACTTC. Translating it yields CASSFGSEQYF.

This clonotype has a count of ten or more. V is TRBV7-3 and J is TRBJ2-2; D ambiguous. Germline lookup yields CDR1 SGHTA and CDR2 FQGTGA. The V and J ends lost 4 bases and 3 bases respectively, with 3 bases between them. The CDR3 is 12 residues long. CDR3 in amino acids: CASSSYTGELFF. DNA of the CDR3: TGTGCCAGCAGCTCCTACACCGGGGAGCTGTTTTTT.

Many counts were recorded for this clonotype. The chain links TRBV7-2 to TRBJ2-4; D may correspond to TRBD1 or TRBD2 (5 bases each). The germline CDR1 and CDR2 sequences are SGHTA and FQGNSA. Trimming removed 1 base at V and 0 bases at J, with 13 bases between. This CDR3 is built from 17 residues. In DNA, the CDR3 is TGTGCCAGCAGCTTAGAGGGGACCAAACTAGCCAAAAACATTCAGTACTTC. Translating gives CASSLEGTKLAKNIQYF.

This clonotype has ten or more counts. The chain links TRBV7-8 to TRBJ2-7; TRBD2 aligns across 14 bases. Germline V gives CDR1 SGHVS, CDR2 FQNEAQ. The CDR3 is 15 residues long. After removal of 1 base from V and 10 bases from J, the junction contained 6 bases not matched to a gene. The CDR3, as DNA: TGTGCCAGCAGCTTAGGGGGACTAGCGGGAGAATTTCAGTACTTC. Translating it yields CASSLGGLAGEFQYF.

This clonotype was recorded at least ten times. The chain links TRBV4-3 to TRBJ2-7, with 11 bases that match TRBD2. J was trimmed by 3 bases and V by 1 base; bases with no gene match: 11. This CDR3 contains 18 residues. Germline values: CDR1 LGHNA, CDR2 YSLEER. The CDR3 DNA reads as TGCGCCAGCAGCCAAGTGACTAGCGGGACGGGATCGCACTACGAGCAGTACTTC. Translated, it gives CASSQVTSGTGSHYEQYF.

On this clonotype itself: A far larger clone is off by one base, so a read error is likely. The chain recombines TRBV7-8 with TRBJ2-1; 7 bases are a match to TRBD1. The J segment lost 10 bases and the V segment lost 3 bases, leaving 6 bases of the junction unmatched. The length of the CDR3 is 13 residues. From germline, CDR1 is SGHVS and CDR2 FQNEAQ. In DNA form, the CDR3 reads TGTGCCAGCAGCTTGGGACAGTACTACGAGCAGTTCTTC. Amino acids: CASSLGQYYEQFF.

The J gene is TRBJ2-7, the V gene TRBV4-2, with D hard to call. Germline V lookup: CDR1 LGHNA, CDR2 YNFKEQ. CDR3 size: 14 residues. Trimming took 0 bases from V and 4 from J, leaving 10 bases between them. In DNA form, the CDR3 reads TGTGCCAGCAGCCAAGATTCCGGGCCTTACGAGCAGTACTTC. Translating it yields CASSQDSGPYEQYF.

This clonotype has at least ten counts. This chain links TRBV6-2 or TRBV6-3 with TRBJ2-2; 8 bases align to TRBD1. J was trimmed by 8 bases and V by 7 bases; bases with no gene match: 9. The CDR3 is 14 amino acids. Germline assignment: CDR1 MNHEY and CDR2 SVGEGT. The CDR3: CASTPGQARGELFF. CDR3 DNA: TGTGCCAGCACCCCGGGACAGGCGCGTGGGGAGCTGTTTTTT.